This T cell receptor (beta chain) appears in the sequencing data of a study of T cell responses to AZD1222 COVID-19 vaccine. Whole-study context: Second doses that came at about 4 or about 12 weeks were put together. Overall study results and limits: Most donors were white British, females outnumbered males, and clonal diversity was possibly underestimated. No repertoire was sampled before or during the peak T cell response, only after it. Nearly half of spike-specific TCRs reportedly target variant regions that are unmutated in the B.1.351 and B.1.1.7 variants.

As to this clone: The antigen is unknown.

The CDR3 length is 15 residues. Germline CDR1 reads SGHNT; CDR2 reads YENEEA. Trimming took 5 bases from V and 4 from J, leaving 17 bases between them. Sequencing was performed with immunoSEQ multiplex PCR; in TCRdb, only in-frame clones are kept and a portion is missing. The sample yields about 130,000 clones, about 88% seen once. The source of this sequence is an adult in good health. The material was peripheral blood, obtained on day 0 of AZD1222 vaccination. The chain couples TRBV11-3 to TRBJ1-1; tentative D call: TRBD1 (6 bases). CDR3 sequence (DNA): TGTGCCAGCAGCCTCCCTTGGACAGTAGGCACTGAAGCTTTCTTT. Amino acids: CASSLPWTVGTEAFF.